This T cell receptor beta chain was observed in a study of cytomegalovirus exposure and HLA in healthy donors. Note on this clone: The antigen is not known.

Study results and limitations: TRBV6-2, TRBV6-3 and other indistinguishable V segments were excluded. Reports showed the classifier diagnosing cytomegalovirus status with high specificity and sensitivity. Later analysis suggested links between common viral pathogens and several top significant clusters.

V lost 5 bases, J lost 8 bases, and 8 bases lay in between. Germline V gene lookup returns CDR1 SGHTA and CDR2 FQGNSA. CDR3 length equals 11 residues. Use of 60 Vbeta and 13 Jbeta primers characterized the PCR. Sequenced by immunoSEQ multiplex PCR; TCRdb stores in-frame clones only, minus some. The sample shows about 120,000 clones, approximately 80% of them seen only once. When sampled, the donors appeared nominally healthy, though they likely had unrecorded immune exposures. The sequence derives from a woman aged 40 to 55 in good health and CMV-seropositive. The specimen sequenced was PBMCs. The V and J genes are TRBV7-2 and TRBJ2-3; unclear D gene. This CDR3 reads CASSPSFTQYF. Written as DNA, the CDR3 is TGTGCCAGCAGCCCGAGTTTTACGCAGTATTTT.